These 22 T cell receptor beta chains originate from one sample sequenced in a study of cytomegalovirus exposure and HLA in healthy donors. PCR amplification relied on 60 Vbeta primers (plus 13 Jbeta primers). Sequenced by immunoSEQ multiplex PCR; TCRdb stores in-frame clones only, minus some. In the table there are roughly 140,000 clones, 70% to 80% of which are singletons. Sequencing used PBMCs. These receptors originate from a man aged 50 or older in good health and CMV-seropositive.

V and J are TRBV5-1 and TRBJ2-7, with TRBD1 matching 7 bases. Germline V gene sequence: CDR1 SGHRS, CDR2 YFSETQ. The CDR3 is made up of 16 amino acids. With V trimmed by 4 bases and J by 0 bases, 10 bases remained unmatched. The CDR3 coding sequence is TGCGCCAGCAGCCTTGCTCCGGACAGGTACTCCTACGAGCAGTACTTC. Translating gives CASSLAPDRYSYEQYF. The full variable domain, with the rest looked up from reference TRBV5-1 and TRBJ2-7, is KAGVTQTPRYLIKTRGQQVTLSCSPISGHRSVSWYQQTPGQGLQFLFEYFSETQRNKGNFPGRFSGRQFSNSRSEMNVSTLELGDSALYLCASSLAPDRYSYEQYFGPGTRLTVT.

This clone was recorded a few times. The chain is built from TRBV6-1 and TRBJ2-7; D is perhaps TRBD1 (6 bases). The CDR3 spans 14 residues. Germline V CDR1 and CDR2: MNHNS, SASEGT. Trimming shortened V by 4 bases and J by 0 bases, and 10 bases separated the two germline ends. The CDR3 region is CASSVGGSSYEQYF. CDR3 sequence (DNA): TGTGCCAGCAGTGTTGGGGGCTCCTCCTACGAGCAGTACTTC.

In nucleotides, the CDR3 is TGTGCCAGCAGTTCCCGACAGGGGGTGAACACCGGGGAGCTGTTTTTT. It encodes CASSSRQGVNTGELFF. The chain couples TRBV27 to TRBJ2-2; 9 nucleotides match TRBD1. Trimming removed 4 bases from V and 1 base from J; junction bases left unmatched: 4. The CDR3 length is 16 residues. The germline gives CDR1 MNHEY, CDR2 SMNVEV (reference sequence).

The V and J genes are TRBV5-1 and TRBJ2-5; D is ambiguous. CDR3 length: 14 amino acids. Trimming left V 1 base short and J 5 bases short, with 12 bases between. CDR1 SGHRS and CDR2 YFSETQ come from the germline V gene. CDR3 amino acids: CASSLLLREETQYF. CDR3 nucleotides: TGCGCCAGCAGCTTGCTTCTAAGAGAGGAGACCCAGTACTTC.

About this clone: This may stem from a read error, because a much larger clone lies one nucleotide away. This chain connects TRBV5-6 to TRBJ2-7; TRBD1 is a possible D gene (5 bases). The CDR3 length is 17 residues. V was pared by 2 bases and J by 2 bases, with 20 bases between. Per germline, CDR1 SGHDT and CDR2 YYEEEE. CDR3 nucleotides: TGTGCCAGCAGCTTAGCGCAGGGCGGTGTTGTAGCCTACGAGCAGTACTTC. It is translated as CASSLAQGGVVAYEQYF.

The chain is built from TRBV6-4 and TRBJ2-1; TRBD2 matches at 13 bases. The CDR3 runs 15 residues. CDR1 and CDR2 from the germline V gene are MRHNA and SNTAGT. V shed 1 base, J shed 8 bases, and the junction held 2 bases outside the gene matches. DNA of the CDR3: TGTGCCAGCAGTGACTGGACTAGCGGGAGCGATGAGCAGTTCTTC. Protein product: CASSDWTSGSDEQFF.

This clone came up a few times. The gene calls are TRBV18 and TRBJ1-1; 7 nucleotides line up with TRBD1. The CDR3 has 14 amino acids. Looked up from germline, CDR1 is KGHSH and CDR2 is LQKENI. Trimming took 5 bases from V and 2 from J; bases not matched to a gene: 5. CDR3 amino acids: CASSGRQGNTEAFF. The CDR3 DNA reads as TGTGCCAGCTCAGGCAGACAGGGAAACACTGAAGCTTTCTTT.

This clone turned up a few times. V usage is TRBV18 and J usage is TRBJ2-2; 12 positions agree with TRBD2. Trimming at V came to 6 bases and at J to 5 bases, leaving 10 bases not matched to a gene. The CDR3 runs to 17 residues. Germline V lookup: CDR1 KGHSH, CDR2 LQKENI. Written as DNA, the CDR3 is TGTGCCAGCTCGGGACGACTAGCGGGAGAAGGAACCGGGGAGCTGTTTTTT. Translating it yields CASSGRLAGEGTGELFF. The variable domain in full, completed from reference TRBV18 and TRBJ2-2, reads NAGVMQNPRHLVRRRGQEARLRCSPMKGHSHVYWYRQLPEEGLKFMVYLQKENIIDESGMPKERFSAEFPKEGPSILRIQQVVRGDSAAYFCASSGRLAGEGTGELFFGEGSRLTVL.

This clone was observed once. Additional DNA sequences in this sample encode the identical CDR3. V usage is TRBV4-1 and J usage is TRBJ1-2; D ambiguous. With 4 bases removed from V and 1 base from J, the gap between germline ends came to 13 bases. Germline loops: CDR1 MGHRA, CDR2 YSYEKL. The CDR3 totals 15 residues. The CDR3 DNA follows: TGCGCCAGCAGCCCCTCAGAAGGAGTTAACTATGGCTACACCTTC. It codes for CASSPSEGVNYGYTF.

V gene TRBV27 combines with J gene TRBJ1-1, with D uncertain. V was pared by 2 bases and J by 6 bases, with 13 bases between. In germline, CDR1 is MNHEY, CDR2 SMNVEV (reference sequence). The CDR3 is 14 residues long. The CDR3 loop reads CASSLVPGFAEAFF. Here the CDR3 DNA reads TGTGCCAGCAGTTTAGTACCGGGTTTCGCTGAAGCTTTCTTT.

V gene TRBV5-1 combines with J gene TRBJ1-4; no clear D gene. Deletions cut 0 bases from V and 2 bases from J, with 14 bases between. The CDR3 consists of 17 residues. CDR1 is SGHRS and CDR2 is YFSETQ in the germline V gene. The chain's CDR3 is CASSLDPTVSTNEKLFF. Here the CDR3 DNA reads TGCGCCAGCAGCTTGGACCCAACAGTGTCCACTAATGAAAAACTGTTTTTT.

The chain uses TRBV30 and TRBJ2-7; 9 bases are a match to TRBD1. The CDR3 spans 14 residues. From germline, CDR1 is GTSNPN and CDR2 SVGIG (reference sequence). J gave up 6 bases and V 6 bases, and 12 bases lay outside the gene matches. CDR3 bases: TGTGCCTGCCGAGGTACAGGGGGCCTAAGCGAGCAGTACTTC. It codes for CACRGTGGLSEQYF. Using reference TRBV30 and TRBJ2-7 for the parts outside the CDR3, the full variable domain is SQTIHQWPATLVQPVGSPLSLECTVEGTSNPNLYWYRQAAGRGLQLLFYSVGIGQISSEVPQNLSASRPQDRQFILSSKKLLLSDSGFYLCACRGTGGLSEQYFGPGTRLTVT.

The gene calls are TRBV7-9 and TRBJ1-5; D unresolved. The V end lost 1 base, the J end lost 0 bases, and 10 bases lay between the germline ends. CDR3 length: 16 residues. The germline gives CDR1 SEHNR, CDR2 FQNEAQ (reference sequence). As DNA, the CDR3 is TGTGCCAGCAGCTTAGTTACAGCCGATAGCAATCAGCCCCAGCATTTT. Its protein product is CASSLVTADSNQPQHF. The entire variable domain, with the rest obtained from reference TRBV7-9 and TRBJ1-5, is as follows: DTGVSQNPRHKITKRGQNVTFRCDPISEHNRLYWYRQTLGQGPEFLTYFQNEAQLEKSRLLSDRFSAERPKGSFSTLEIQRTEQGDSAMYLCASSLVTADSNQPQHFGDGTRLSIL.

The CDR3 here is CASTPPGGTHYEQYF. CDR3 DNA sequence: TGTGCCAGCACCCCGCCAGGGGGGACCCACTACGAGCAGTACTTC. V is TRBV28 and J is TRBJ2-7; possibly TRBD1 for D (7 bases). This CDR3 has 15 residues. With 7 bases removed from V and 3 bases from J, the gap between germline ends came to 19 bases. Germline CDR1 and CDR2: MDHEN and SYDVKM.

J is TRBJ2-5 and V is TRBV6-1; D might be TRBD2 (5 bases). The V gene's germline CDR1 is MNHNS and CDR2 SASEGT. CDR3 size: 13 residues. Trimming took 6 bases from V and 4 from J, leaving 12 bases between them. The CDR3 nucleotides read TGTGCCAGCAGCCCATCCGGGGTAGAGACCCAGTACTTC. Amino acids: CASSPSGVETQYF.

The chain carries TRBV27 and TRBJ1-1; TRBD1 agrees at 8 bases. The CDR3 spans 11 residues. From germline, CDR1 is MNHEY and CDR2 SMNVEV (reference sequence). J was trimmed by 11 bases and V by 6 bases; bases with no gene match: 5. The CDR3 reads CASRQGVWAFF. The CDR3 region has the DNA TGTGCCAGCAGACAGGGGGTGTGGGCTTTCTTT.

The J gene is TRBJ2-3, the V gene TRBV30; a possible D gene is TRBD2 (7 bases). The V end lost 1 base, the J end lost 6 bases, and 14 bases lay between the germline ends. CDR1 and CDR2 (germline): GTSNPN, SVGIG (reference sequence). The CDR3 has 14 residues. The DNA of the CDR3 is TGTGCCTGGAGTGGGGGGGGGCGGGCGGATACGCAGTATTTT. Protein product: CAWSGGGRADTQYF.

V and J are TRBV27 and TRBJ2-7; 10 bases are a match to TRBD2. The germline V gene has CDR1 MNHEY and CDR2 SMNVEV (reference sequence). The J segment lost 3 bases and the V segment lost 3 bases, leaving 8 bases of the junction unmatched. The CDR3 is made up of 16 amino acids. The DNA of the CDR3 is TGTGCCAGCAGTTTTACCCAAGCGGGAGGGTTCTACGAGCAGTACTTC. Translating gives CASSFTQAGGFYEQYF.

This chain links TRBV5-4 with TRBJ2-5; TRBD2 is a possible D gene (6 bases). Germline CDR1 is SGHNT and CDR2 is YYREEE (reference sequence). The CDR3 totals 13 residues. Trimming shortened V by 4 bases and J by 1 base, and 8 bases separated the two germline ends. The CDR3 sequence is CASSRTTQETQYF. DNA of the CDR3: TGTGCCAGCAGCCGGACTACCCAAGAGACCCAGTACTTC.

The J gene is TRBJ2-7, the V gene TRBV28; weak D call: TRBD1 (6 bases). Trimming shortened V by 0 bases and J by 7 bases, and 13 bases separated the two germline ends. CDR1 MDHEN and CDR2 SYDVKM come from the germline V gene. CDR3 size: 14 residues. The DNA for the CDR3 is TGTGCCAGCAGTTTATGGGGGGCATCGCGTGAGCAGTACTTC. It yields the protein CASSLWGASREQYF.

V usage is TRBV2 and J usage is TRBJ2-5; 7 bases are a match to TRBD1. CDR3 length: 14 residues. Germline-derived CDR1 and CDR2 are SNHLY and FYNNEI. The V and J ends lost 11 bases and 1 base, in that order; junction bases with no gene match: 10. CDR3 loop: CAGQQGLFQETQYF. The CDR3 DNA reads TGTGCCGGTCAACAGGGGCTATTCCAAGAGACCCAGTACTTC.

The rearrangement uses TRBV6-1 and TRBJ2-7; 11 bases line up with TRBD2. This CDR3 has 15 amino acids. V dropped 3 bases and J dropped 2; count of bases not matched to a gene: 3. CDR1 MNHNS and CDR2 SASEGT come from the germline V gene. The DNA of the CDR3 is TGTGCCAGCAGTGATACTAGCGGGAGAACCTACGAGCAGTACTTC. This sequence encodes CASSDTSGRTYEQYF.